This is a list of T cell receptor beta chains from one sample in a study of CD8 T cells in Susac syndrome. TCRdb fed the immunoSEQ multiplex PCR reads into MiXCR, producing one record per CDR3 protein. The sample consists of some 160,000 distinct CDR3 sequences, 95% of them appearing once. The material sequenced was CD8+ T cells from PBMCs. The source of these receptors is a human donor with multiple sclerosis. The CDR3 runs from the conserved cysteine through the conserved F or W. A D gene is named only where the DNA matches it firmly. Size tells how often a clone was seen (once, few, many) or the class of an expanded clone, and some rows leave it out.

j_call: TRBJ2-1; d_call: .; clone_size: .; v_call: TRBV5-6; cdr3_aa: CASTLEGFYEQFF; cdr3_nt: TGTGCCAGCACTCTTGAAGGCTTTTATGAGCAGTTCTTC
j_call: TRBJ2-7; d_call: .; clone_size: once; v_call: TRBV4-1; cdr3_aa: CASSQDLPIDYEQYF; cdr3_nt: TGCGCCAGCAGCCAAGATCTCCCGATCGACTACGAGCAGTACTTC
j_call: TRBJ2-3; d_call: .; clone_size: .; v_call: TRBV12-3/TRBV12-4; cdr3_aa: CASSLGQGTDTQYF; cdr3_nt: TGTGCCAGCAGTTTAGGGCAGGGCACAGATACGCAGTATTTT
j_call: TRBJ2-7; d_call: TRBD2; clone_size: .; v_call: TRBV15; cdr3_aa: CATSTGTSGATYEQYF; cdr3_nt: TGTGCCACCAGCACTGGGACTAGCGGGGCCACCTACGAGCAGTACTTC
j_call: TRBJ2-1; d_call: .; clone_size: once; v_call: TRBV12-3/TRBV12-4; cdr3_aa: CASSSGEQFF; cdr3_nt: TGTGCCAGCAGTTCGGGTGAGCAGTTCTTC
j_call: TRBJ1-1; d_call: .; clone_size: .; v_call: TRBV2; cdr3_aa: CASSEWAGNTEAFF; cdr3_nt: TGTGCCAGCAGTGAATGGGCAGGGAACACTGAAGCTTTCTTT
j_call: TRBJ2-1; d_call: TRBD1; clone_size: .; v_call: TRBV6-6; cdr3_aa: CASTKGQGYTEQFF; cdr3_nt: TGTGCCAGCACCAAGGGACAGGGTTACACTGAGCAGTTCTTC
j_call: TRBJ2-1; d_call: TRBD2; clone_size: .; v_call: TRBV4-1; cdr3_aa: CASAIAGTRGEQFF; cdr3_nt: TGCGCCAGCGCCATAGCGGGAACGAGGGGGGAGCAGTTCTTC
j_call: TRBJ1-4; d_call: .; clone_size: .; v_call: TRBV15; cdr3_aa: CATSRDRSLSHEKLFF; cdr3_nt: TGTGCCACCAGCAGAGATCGGTCCTTGAGTCATGAAAAACTGTTTTTT
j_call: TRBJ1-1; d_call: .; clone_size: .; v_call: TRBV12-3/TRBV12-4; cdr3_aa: CASSSYWGTEAFF; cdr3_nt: TGTGCCAGCAGTTCGTACTGGGGGACTGAAGCTTTCTTT
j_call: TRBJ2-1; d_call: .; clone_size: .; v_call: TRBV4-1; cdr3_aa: CASSERGHEQFF; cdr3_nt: TGCGCCAGCAGCGAGAGGGGTCATGAGCAGTTCTTC
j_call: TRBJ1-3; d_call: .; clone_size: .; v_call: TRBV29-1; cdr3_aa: CSVWDGSGGNTIYF; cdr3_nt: TGCAGCGTTTGGGACGGCTCGGGTGGAAACACCATATATTTT
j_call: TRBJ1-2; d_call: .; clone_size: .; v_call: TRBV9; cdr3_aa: CASSGIYGYTF; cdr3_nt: TGTGCCAGCAGCGGAATCTATGGCTACACCTTC